Shown below are 17 T cell receptor beta chains from a single sample sequenced in a study of read filtering for tumor transcriptome and immune sequencing. The library was built from about 400 ng RNA with molecular barcoded adaptors for alpha/delta and beta/gamma chains. TCRdb re-called the reads through MiXCR, storing one row per CDR3 protein. Seen here are approximately 25,000 distinct CDR3 sequences, approximately 15% observed once, and the top ten hold about 45%. Sequencing was done on a sample of a population of CD138-negative cells sorted from bone marrow. The receptors shown here come from a donor at least 40 years old with multiple myeloma.

This clonotype was recorded at least ten times. The chain uses TRBV2 and TRBJ2-2; 11 nucleotides line up with TRBD1. The junction had 4 bases not matched to a gene; V was cut back by 6 bases and J by 7 bases. This CDR3 comprises 14 residues. Germline lookup yields CDR1 SNHLY and CDR2 FYNNEI. The CDR3 reads CASRPGQGVGELFF. DNA for the CDR3: TGTGCCAGCAGACCGGGACAGGGGGTCGGGGAGCTGTTTTTT.

This clonotype came up a few times. This sequence joins TRBV30 and TRBJ2-2; D is unclear. With 4 bases removed from V and 6 bases from J, the gap between germline ends came to 6 bases. The CDR3 extends over 11 amino acids. Germline V gene sequence: CDR1 GTSNPN, CDR2 SVGIG (reference sequence). For the CDR3, the DNA is TGTGCCTGGAAACCGGCCGGGGAGCTGTTTTTT. Its protein is CAWKPAGELFF.

This clonotype has ten or more counts. The rearrangement uses TRBV12-3 or TRBV12-4 and TRBJ1-2; D is uncertain. This CDR3 region has 13 residues. V was pared by 6 bases and J by 1 base, with 9 bases between. The CDR3 loop reads CASRGNINYGYTF. CDR3 nucleotide sequence: TGTGCCAGCAGAGGGAACATTAACTATGGCTACACCTTC.

This clonotype showed up many times. This sequence joins TRBV20-1 and TRBJ2-7; TRBD2 agrees at 10 bases. With 5 bases clipped from V and 3 bases from J, the junction kept 7 bases outside the gene matches. The V gene's germline CDR1 is DFQATT and CDR2 SNEGSKA (reference sequence). This CDR3 has 14 residues. DNA for the CDR3: TGCAGTGCTCCCCCGGGACTAGCGAGCTACGAGCAGTACTTC. Its protein is CSAPPGLASYEQYF.

This clonotype was recorded many times. This chain connects TRBV6-1 to TRBJ2-5; TRBD2 matches at 8 bases. The CDR3 runs to 14 residues. V was clipped by 3 bases and J by 5 bases; unmatched bases: 5. Germline V CDR1 and CDR2: MNHNS, SASEGT. The CDR3 loop reads CASSDAGGRETQYF. Written as DNA, the CDR3 is TGTGCCAGCAGTGACGCGGGAGGCAGGGAGACCCAGTACTTC.

Concerning this clonotype itself: A read error likely explains this, since a far larger clone differs by one base. The rearrangement joins TRBV7-2 to TRBJ1-1, with D hard to call. The CDR3 extends over 13 amino acids. Trimming left V 8 bases short and J 1 base short, with 11 bases between. CDR1 is SGHTA and CDR2 is FQGNSA in the germline V gene. The CDR3 sequence is CASGSGGNTEAFF. CDR3 coding DNA: TGTGCCAGCGGCTCCGGAGGGAACACTGAAGCTTTCTTT.

This clonotype has a count of ten or more. The chain employs TRBV7-3 and TRBJ2-1; TRBD1 matches at 10 bases. The length of the CDR3 is 16 residues. V lost 5 bases and J lost 7; bases outside the gene matches: 11. Germline V gives CDR1 SGHTA, CDR2 FQGTGA. CDR3: CASSPRGTGETNEQFF. CDR3 DNA: TGTGCCAGCAGCCCCCGAGGGACAGGGGAGACTAATGAGCAGTTCTTC.

In the case of this clonotype: Given the absence of the conserved phenylalanine or tryptophan at the CDR3 end, a read error is likely. The DNA is left out, because the CDR3 cannot be placed on it with certainty; the CDR3 is given as TCRdb lists it. V usage is TRBV6-5 and J usage is TRBJ2-1. The CDR3 adds up to 11 amino acids, both ends counted. CDR1 is MNHEY and CDR2 is SVGAGI in the germline V gene. The CDR3 is CASSSLNEQVY.

This clonotype was seen ten or more times. Written as DNA, the CDR3 is TGCAGCGTAAAAAAATCTGGAAACACCATATATTTT. Translated, it gives CSVKKSGNTIYF. V is TRBV29-1 and J is TRBJ1-3; D unclear. CDR1 SQVTM and CDR2 ANQGSEA come from the germline V gene. CDR3 length: 12 residues. The V end was cut by 6 bases, the J end by 1 base, with 7 bases between.

This clonotype was counted a single time. A read error may produce the germline difference seen at one junction end. The chain uses TRBV15 and TRBJ2-7, with 7 bases lining up with TRBD2. CDR1 and CDR2 (germline): LNHNV, YYDKDF (reference sequence). CDR3 length equals 15 residues. The DNA of the CDR3 is TGCTCCACCAGCCGAAGGACTAGAGGCGGGTACGAGCAGTACTTC. As protein: CSTSRRTRGGYEQYF.

This chain uses TRBV6-1 with TRBJ2-1, with 7 bases matching TRBD1. The CDR3 has 16 amino acids. The germline V gene has CDR1 MNHNS and CDR2 SASEGT. The ends lost 4 bases at V and 10 bases at J; junction bases unmatched: 16. The CDR3 bases are TGTGCCAGCAGTGCGTCGGCTCGACAGGGAGACAGGGAGCAGTTCTTC. This gives the protein CASSASARQGDREQFF.

This clonotype was counted ten times or more. The genes are TRBV28 and TRBJ2-1; 8 nucleotides align to TRBD2. The J segment lost 6 bases and the V segment lost 4 bases, leaving 8 bases of the junction unmatched. Germline loops: CDR1 MDHEN, CDR2 SYDVKM. This CDR3 spans 15 amino acids. CDR3 sequence reads: CASSSPGLGTNEQFF. CDR3 bases: TGTGCCAGCAGTTCCCCGGGACTAGGGACCAATGAGCAGTTCTTC.

There are many counts of this clonotype. The V gene is TRBV3-1, the J gene TRBJ2-2, with TRBD2 as a possible D gene (5 bases). V was clipped by 4 bases and J by 3 bases, with 12 bases between them. CDR3 length: 15 residues. The V gene's germline CDR1 is LGHDT and CDR2 YNNKEL (reference sequence). The CDR3: CASSLSGIDTGELFF. DNA of the CDR3: TGTGCCAGCAGCCTTTCCGGGATCGACACCGGGGAGCTGTTTTTT.

This clonotype was detected ten times or more. This rearrangement joins TRBV12-3 or TRBV12-4 to TRBJ1-5; D ambiguous. The CDR3 loop spans 16 amino acids. Trimming left V 1 base short and J 2 bases short, with 12 bases between. The CDR3 protein is CASSLEPIKGNQPQHF. Here the CDR3 DNA reads TGTGCCAGCAGTTTAGAACCCATCAAGGGCAATCAGCCCCAGCATTTT.

This clonotype was counted many times. The chain couples TRBV19 to TRBJ2-3, with D possibly called TRBD1 or TRBD2 (5 bases each). Trimming removed 5 bases at V and 2 bases at J, with 17 bases between. Germline CDR1 LNHDA, CDR2 SQIVND (reference sequence). The CDR3 contains 16 residues. CDR3 protein: CASSDWGSVATDTQYF. Here the CDR3 DNA reads TGTGCCAGTAGTGATTGGGGGTCAGTTGCCACAGATACGCAGTATTTT.

This clonotype showed up many times. The rearrangement joins TRBV7-9 to TRBJ2-4; D call uncertain. The CDR3 is 11 residues long. Trimming left V 5 bases short and J 8 bases short, with 7 bases between. Germline V gives CDR1 SEHNR, CDR2 FQNEAQ (reference sequence). The CDR3 DNA follows: TGTGCCAGCAGCCCTTCAGACATTCAGTACTTC. It is translated as CASSPSDIQYF.

This clonotype occurred many times. This chain connects TRBV6-2 or TRBV6-3 to TRBJ2-7; TRBD2 matches at 15 bases. CDR1 and CDR2 (germline): MNHEY, SVGEGT. The CDR3 loop spans 17 amino acids. V dropped 5 bases and J dropped 6; count of bases not matched to a gene: 11. CDR3 sequence: CASSHGLAGGPESEQYF. The CDR3 bases are TGTGCCAGCAGTCACGGACTAGCGGGAGGGCCTGAATCCGAGCAGTACTTC.